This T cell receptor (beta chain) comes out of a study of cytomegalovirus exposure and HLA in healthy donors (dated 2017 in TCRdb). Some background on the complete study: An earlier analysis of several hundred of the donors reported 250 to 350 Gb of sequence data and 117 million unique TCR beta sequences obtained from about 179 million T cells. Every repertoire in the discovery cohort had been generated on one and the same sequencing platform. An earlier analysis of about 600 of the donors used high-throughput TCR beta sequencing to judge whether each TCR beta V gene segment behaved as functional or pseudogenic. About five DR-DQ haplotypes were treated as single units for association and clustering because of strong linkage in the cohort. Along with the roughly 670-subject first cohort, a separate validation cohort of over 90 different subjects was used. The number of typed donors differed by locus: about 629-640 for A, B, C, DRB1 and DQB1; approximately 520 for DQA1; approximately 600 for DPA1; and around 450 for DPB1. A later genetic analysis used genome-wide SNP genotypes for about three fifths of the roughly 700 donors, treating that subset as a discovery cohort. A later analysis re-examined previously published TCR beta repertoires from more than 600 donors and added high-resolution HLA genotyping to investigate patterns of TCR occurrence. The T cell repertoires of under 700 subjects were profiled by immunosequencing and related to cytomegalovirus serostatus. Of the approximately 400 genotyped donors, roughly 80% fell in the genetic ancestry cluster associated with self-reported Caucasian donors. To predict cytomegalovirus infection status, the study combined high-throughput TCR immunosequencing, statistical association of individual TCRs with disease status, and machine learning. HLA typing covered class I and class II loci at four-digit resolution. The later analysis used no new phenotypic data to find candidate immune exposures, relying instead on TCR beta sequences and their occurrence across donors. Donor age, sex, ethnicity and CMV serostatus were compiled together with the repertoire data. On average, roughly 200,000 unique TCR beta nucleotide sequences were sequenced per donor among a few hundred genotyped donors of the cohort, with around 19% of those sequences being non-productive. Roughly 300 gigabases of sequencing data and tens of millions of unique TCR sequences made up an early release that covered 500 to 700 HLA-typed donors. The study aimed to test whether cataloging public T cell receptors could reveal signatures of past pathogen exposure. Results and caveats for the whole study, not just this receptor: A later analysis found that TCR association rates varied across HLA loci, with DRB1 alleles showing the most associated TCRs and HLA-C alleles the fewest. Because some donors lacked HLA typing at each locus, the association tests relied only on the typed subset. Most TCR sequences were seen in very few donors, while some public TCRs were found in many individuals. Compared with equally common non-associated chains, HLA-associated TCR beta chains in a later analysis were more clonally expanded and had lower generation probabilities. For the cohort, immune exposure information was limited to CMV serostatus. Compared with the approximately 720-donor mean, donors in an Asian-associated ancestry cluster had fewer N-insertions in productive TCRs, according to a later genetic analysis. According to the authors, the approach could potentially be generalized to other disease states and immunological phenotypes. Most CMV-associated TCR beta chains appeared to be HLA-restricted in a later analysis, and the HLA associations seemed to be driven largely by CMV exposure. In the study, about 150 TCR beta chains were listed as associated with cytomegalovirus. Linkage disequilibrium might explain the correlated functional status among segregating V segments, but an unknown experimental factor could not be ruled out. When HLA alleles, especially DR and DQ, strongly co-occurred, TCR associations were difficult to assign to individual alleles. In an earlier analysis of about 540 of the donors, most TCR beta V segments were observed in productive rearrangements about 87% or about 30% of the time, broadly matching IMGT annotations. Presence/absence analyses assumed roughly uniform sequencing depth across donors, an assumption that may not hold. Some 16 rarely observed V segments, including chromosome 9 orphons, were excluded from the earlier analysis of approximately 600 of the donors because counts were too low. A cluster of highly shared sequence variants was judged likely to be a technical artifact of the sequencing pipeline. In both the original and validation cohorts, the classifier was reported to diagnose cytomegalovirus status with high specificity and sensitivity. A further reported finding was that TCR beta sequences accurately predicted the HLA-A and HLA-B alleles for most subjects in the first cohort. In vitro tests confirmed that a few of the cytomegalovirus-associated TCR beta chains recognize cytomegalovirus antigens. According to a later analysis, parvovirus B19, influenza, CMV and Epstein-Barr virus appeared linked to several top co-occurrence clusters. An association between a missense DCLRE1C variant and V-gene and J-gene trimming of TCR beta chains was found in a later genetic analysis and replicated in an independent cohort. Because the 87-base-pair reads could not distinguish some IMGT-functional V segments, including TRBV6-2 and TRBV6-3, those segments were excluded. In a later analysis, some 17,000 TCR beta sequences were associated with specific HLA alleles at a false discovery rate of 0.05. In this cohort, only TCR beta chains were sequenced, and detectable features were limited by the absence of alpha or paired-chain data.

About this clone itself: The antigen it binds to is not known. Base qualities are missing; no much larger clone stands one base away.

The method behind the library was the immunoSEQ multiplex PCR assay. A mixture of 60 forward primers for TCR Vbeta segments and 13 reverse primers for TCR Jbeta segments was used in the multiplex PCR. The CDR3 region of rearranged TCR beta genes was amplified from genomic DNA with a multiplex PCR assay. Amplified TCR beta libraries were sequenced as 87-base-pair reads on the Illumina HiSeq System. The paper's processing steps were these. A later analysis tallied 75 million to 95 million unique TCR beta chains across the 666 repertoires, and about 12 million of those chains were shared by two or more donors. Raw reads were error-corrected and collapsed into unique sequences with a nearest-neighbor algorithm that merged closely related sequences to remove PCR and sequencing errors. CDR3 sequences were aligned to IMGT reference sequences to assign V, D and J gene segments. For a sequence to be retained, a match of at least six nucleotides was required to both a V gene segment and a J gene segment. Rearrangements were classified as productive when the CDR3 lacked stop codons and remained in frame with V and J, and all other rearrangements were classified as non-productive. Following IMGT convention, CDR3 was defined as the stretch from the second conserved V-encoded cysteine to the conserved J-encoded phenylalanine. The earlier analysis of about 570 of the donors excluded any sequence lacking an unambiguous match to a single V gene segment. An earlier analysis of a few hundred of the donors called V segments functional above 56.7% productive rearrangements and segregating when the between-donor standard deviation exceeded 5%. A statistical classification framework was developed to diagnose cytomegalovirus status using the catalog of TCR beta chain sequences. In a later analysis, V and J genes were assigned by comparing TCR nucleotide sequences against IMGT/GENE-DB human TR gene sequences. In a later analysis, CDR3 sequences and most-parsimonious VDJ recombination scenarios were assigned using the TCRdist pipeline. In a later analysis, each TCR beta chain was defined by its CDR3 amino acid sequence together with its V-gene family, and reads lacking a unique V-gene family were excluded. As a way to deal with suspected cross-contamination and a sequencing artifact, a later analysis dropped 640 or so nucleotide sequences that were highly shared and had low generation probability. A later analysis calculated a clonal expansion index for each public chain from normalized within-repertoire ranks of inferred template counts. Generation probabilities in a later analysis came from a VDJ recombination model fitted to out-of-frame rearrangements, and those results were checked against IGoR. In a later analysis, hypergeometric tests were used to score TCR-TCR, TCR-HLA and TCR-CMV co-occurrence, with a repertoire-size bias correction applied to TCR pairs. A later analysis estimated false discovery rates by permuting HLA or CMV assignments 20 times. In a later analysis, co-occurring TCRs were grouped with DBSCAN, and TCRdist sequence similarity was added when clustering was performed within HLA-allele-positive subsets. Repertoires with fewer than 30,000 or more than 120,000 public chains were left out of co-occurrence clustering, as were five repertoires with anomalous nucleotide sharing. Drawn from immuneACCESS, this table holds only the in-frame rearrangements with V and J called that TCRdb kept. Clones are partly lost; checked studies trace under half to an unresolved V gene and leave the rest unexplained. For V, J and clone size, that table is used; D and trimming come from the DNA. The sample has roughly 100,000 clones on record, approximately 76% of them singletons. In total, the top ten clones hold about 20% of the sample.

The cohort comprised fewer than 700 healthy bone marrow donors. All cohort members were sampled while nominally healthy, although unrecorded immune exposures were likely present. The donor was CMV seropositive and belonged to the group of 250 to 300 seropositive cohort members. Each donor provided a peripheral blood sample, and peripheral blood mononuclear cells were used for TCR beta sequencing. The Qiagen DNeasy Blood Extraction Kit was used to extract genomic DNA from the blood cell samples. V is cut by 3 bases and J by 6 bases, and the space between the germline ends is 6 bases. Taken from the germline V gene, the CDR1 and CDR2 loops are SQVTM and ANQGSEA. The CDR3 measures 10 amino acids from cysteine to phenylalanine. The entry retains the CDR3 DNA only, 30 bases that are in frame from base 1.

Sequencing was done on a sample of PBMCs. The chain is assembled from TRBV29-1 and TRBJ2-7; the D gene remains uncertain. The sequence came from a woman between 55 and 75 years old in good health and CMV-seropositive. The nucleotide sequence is TGCAGCGTTGAGTCTCCCGAGCAGTACTTC. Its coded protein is CSVESPEQYF.